The T cell receptor (beta chain) under discussion was sequenced for a study of PD-L1 blockade in urothelial cancer. Across the study: Samples came from 3 weeks, at the second dose, and 6 weeks into treatment.

Method: immunoSEQ multiplex PCR; TCRdb's copy keeps in-frame clones and lacks some. The table lists 72,000 or so clones, roughly 86% of them singletons, with around 11% in the top ten. The V end lost 4 bases, the J end lost 5 bases, and 10 bases lay between the germline ends. Germline lookup yields CDR1 SGDLS and CDR2 YYNGEE. The CDR3 loop spans 13 amino acids. This clone was observed a few times. This sample's time point: peripheral blood 6 weeks after treatment start. Sample: PBMCs, taken around atezolizumab (anti-PD-L1) treatment. The source is a man aged 55 to 70 with urothelial cancer. The rearrangement links TRBV9 to TRBJ1-5; D is possibly TRBD1 (6 bases). CDR3 bases: TGTGCCAGCAGCCCAGGGGAGTATCAGCCCCAGCATTTT. It encodes CASSPGEYQPQHF.